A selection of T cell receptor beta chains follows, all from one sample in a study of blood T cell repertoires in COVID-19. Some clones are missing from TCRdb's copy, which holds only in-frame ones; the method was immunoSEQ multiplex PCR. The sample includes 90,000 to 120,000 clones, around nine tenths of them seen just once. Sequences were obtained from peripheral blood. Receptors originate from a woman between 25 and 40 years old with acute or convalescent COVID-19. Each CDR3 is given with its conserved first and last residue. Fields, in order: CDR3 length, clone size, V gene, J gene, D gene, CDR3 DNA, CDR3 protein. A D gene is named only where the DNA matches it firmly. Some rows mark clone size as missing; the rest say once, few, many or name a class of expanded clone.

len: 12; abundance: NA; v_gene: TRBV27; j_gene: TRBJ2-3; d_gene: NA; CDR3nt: TGTGCCAGCCGGACTAACACAGATACGCAGTATTTT; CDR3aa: CASRTNTDTQYF
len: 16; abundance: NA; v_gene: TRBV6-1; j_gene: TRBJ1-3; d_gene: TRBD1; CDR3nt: TGTGCCAGCAGGGAAGGGACAGTAAGCTCTGGAAACACCATATATTTT; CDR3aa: CASREGTVSSGNTIYF
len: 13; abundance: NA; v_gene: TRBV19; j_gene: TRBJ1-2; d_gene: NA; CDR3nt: TGTGCCAGTAGTATTGCAGGGTGGGATGGCTACACCTTC; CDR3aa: CASSIAGWDGYTF
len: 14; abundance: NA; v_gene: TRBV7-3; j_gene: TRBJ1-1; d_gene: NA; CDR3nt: TGTGCCAGCAGCTTAAACGGACTTAACACTGAAGCTTTCTTT; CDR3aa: CASSLNGLNTEAFF
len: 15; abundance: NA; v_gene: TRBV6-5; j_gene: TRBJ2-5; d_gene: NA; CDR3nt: TGTGCCAGCAGCCCCACCGCGGGGGCCCAAGAGACCCAGTACTTC; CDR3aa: CASSPTAGAQETQYF
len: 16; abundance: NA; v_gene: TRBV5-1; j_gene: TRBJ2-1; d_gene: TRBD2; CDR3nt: TGCGCCAGCAGCTCCCTAGCGGGGAGTTCCTACAATGAGCAGTTCTTC; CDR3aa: CASSSLAGSSYNEQFF
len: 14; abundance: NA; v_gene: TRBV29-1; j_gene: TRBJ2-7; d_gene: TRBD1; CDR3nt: TGCAGCGTTATTCGTGGGGACAGAACCTACGAGCAGTACTTC; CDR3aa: CSVIRGDRTYEQYF
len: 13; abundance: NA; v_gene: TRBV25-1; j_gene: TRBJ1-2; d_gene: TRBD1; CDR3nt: TGTGCCAGCAGTGTGACAGGGGCACATGGCTACACCTTC; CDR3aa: CASSVTGAHGYTF
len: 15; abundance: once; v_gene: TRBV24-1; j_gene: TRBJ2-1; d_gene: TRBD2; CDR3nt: TGTGCCACCAGTGATAAAGGGACTACCTACAATGAGCAGTTCTTC; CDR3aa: CATSDKGTTYNEQFF
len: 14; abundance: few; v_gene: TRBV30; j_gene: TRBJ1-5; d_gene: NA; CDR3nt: TGTGCCTGGACCCGCGTGGGCCGCAATCAGCCCCAGCATTTT; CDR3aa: CAWTRVGRNQPQHF
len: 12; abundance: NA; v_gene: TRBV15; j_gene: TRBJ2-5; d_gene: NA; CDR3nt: TGTGCCACCAGGGACTGGTTGGGGACCCAGTACTTC; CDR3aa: CATRDWLGTQYF
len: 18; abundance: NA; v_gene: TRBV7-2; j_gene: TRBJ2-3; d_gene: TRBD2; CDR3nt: TGTGCCAGCAGCTTAGCGACTAGCAAGGGGAGGAGCACAGATACGCAGTATTTT; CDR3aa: CASSLATSKGRSTDTQYF
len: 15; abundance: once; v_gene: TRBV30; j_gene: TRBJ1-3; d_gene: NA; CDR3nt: TGTGCCTGGAGGGACCCTCCCGGGAGAGGAAACACCATATATTTT; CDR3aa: CAWRDPPGRGNTIYF
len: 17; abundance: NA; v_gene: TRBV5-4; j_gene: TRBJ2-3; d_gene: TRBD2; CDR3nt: TGTGCCAGCAGCTGGACTAGCGGGGGGGGTAGCACAGATACGCAGTATTTT; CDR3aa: CASSWTSGGGSTDTQYF
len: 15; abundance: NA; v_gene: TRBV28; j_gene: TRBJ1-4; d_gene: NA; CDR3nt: TGTGCCAGCAGTCCGCCAGGACTGGTCCACGAAAAACTGTTTTTT; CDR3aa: CASSPPGLVHEKLFF
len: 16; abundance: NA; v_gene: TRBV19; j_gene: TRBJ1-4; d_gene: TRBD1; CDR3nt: TGTGCCAGTAGTACCGGGACAGGGTACAAGACTGAAAAACTGTTTTTT; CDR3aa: CASSTGTGYKTEKLFF
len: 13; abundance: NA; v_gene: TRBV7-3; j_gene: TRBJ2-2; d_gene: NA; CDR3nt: TGTGCCAGCAGCCTAGGCGCGGGCGGGGAGCTGTTTTTT; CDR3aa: CASSLGAGGELFF
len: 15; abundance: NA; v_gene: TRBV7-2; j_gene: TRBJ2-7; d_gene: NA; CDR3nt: TGTGCCAGCAGCTTATACGAGGGGGGGGCCTACGAGCAGTACTTC; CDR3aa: CASSLYEGGAYEQYF
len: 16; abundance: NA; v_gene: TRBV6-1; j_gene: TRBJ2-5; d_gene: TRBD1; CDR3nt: TGTGCCAGCAGTGAAGGATGGGGACAGACCCAAGAGACCCAGTACTTC; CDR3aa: CASSEGWGQTQETQYF
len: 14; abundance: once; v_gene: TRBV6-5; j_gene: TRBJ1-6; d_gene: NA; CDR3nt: TGTGCCAGCAGCCAGGACAGTGGGAATTCACCCCTCCACTTT; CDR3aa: CASSQDSGNSPLHF
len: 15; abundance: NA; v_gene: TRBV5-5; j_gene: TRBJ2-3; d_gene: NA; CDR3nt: TGTGCCAGCAGCTTCCTCCCTAGTAGCACAGATACGCAGTATTTT; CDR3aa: CASSFLPSSTDTQYF
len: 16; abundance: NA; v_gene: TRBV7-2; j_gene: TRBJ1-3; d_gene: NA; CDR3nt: TGTGCCAGCAGCTTGGACAGTTCCGACTCTGGAAACACCATATATTTT; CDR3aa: CASSLDSSDSGNTIYF
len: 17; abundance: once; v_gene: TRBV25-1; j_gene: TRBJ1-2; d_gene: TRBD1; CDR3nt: TGTGCCAGCAGTGAATATTTCGAGGGTGGACAGGGGCATGGCTACACCTTC; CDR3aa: CASSEYFEGGQGHGYTF
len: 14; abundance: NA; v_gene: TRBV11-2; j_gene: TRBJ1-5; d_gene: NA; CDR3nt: TGTGCCAGCAGCTTAGAGGCCCCCAATCAGCCCCAGCATTTT; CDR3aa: CASSLEAPNQPQHF
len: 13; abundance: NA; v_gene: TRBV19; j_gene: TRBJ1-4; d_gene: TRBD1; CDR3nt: TGTGCCAGTAGCCTGGACAGGGGCGAAAAACTGTTTTTT; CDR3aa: CASSLDRGEKLFF
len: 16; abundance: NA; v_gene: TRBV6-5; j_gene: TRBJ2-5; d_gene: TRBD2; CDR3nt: TGTGCCAGCAGTTCCCTGGGGGGGGGAGGGAAAGAGACCCAGTACTTC; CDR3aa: CASSSLGGGGKETQYF
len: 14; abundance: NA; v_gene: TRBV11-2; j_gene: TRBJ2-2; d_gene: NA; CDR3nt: TGTGCCAGCAGCTCCCATAGTGACACCGGGGAGCTGTTTTTT; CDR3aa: CASSSHSDTGELFF
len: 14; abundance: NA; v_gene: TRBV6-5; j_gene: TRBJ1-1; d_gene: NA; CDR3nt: TGTGCCAGCAGTTCCGGGACAACGAACACTGAAGCTTTCTTT; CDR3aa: CASSSGTTNTEAFF
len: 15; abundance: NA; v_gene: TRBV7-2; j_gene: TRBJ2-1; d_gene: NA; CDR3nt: TGTGCCAGCAGCTTAGCCTGGCGGGGTTTCAATGAGCAGTTCTTC; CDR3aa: CASSLAWRGFNEQFF
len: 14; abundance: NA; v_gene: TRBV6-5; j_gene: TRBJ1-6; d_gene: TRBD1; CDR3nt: TGTGCCAGCAGCTTGGGACAGCATAATTCACCCCTCCACTTT; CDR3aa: CASSLGQHNSPLHF
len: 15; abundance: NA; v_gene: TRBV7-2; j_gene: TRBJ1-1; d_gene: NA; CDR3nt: TGTGCCAGCAGTCCGATCCCAGGGGCGAGGGCTGAAGCTTTCTTT; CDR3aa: CASSPIPGARAEAFF
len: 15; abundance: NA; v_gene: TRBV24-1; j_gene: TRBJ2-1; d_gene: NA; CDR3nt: TGTGCCACCAGTGACCCGGCTAGATACTTAACCAGGCAGTTCTTC; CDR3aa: CATSDPARYLTRQFF
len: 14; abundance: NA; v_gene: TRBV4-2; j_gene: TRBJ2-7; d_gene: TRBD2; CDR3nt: TGTGCCAGCAGCCAGACTAGCGGGAGTCACGAGCAGTACTTC; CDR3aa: CASSQTSGSHEQYF
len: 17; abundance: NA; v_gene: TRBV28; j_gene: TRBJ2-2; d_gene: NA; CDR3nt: TGTGCCAGCAGTTACCCGACCCGGGTTAAGAACACCGGGGAGCTGTTTTTT; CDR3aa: CASSYPTRVKNTGELFF
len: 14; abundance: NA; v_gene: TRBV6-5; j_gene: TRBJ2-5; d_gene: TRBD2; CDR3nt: TGTGCCAGCAACACCGGACTAGACGGAGAGACCCAGTACTTC; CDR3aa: CASNTGLDGETQYF
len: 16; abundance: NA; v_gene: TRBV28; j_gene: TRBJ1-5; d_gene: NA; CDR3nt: TGTGCCAGCAGTTTTTTGGGAGGGTCTGGCAATCAGCCCCAGCATTTT; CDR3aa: CASSFLGGSGNQPQHF
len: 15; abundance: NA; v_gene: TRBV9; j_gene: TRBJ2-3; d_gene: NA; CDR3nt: TGTGCCAGCAGCGTGGTGGGGGCTGGAGGAGATACGCAGTATTTT; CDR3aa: CASSVVGAGGDTQYF
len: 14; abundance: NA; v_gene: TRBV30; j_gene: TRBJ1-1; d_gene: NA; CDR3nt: TGTGCCTTCGAGGCAGGGTACAGTAACACTGAAGCTTTCTTT; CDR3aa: CAFEAGYSNTEAFF
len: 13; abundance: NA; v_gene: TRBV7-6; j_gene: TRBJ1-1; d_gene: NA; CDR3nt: TGTGCCAGCAGTAGGTGGCCGAGGACTGAAGCTTTCTTT; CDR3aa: CASSRWPRTEAFF
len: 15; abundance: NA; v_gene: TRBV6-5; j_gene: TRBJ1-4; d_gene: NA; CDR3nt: TGTGCCAGCAGTTACGGAGTCGGCAGTCGTGAAAAACTGTTTTTT; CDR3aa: CASSYGVGSREKLFF
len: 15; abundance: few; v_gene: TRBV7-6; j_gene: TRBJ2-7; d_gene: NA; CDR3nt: TGTGCCAGCAGCTTAGAGGGGCAGGGGTACTACGAGCAGTACTTC; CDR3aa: CASSLEGQGYYEQYF
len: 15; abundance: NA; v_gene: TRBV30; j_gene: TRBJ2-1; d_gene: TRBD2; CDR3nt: TGTGCCTGGAGTCCAACTCCGGCGGGGGACAATGAGCAGTTCTTC; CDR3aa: CAWSPTPAGDNEQFF
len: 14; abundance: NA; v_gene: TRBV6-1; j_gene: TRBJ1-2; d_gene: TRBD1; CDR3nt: TGTGCCAGCAGTGAGCAGGGGGCTGGCTATGGCTACACCTTC; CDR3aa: CASSEQGAGYGYTF
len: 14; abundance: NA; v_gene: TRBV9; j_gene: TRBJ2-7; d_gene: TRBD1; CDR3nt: TGTGCCAGCAGCCCTGGACAGGGCCCCTACGAGCAGTACTTC; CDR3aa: CASSPGQGPYEQYF
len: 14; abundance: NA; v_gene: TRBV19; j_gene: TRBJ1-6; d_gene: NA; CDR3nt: TGTGCCAGTAGTCGAGGTGACGGGGTTTCACCCCTCCACTTT; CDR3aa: CASSRGDGVSPLHF
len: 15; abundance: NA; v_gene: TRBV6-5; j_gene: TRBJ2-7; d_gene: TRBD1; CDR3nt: TGTGCCAGCAGCCGGACAGGGGATATCTCCTACGAGCAGTACTTC; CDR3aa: CASSRTGDISYEQYF
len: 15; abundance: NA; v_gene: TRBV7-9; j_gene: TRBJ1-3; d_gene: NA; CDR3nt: TGTGCCAGCAGCCCAACAGGGTTTTTGGGAAACACCATATATTTT; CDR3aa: CASSPTGFLGNTIYF
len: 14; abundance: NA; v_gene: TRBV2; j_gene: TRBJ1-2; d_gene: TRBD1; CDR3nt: TGTGCCAGCAGTCCTAGGACAGGGCACTATGGCTACACCTTC; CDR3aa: CASSPRTGHYGYTF
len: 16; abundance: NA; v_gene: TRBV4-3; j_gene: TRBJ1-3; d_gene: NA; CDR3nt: TGCGCCAGCAGCCAAGATTACGCAGGGCCTGGAAACACCATATATTTT; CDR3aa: CASSQDYAGPGNTIYF
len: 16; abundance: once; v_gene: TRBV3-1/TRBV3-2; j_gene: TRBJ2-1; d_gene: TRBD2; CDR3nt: TGTGCCAGCAGCCCGACGGGACTAGCGCGGGACAATGAGCAGTTCTTC; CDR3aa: CASSPTGLARDNEQFF
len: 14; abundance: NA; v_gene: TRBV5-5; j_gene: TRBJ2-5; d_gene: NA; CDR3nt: TGTGCCAGCAGCAGAGCTAGCCCCCAAGAGACCCAGTACTTC; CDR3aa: CASSRASPQETQYF